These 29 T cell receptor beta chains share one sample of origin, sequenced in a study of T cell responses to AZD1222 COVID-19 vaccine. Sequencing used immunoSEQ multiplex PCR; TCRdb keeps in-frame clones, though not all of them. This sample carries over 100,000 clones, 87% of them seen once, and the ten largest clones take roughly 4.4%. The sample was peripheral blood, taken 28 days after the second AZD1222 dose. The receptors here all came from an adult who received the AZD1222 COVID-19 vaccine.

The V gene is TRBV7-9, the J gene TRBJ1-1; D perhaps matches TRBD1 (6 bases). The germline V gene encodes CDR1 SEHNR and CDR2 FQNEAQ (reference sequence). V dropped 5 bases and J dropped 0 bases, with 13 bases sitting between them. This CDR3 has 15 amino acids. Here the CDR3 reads CASSPRGQMNTEAFF. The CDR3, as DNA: TGTGCCAGCAGCCCGAGGGGACAAATGAACACTGAAGCTTTCTTT.

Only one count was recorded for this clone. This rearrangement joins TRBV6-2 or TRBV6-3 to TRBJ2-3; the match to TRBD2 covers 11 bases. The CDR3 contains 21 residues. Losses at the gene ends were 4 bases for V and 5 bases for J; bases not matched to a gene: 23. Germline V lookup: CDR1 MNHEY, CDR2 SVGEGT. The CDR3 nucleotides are TGTGCCAGCAGTTTCCCCTCGCTAGCGGGGGGAGCGTCCAGGGATATAGATACGCAGTATTTT. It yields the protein CASSFPSLAGGASRDIDTQYF.

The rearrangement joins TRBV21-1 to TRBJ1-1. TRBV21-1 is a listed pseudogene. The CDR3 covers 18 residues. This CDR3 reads CASSKEFWGGGRNTEAFF. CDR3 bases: TGTGCCAGCAGCAAAGAGTTCTGGGGAGGGGGTAGGAACACTGAAGCTTTCTTT.

The CDR3 DNA is TGTGCCAGCAGCTTGGGGTATGGGGATCAGCCCCAGCATTTT. It encodes CASSLGYGDQPQHF. V and J are TRBV5-6 and TRBJ1-5; D unresolved. The CDR3 covers 14 residues. Trimming pared 0 bases from V and 5 bases from J, leaving 9 bases between. CDR1 is SGHDT and CDR2 is YYEEEE in the germline V gene.

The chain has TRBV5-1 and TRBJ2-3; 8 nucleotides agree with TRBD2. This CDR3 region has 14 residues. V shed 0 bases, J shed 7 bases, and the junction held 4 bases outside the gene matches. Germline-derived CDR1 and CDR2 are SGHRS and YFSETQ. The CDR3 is CASSLAGGTNTQYF. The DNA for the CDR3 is TGCGCCAGCAGCTTGGCGGGGGGGACAAATACGCAGTATTTT.

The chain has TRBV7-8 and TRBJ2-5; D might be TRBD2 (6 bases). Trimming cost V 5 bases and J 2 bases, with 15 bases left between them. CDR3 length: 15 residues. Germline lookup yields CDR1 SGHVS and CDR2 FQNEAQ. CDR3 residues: CASSKTLATQETQYF. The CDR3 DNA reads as TGTGCCAGCAGCAAGACTCTAGCGACGCAAGAGACCCAGTACTTC.

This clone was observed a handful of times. CDR3 residues: CASSGTSGGLNTGELFF. The CDR3 DNA reads as TGTGCCAGCAGTGGGACTAGCGGGGGGTTGAACACCGGGGAGCTGTTTTTT. The genes are TRBV25-1 and TRBJ2-2, with 14 bases aligning to TRBD2. CDR1 MGHDK and CDR2 SYGVNS come from the germline V gene. V lost 4 bases to trimming and J lost 1 base; unmatched junction nucleotides: 2. This CDR3 has 17 residues.

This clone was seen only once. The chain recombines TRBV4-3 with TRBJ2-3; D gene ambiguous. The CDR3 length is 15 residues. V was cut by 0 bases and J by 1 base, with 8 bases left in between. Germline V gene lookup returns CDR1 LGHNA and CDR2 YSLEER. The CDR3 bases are TGCGCCAGCAGCCAAGAGGGAACCGGCACAGATACGCAGTATTTT. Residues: CASSQEGTGTDTQYF.

The CDR3 DNA sequence: TGTGCCACCAGTGATTTTAGACAGATGAATGAGCAGTTCTTC. Translation gives CATSDFRQMNEQFF. This chain connects TRBV24-1 to TRBJ2-1, with a possible D match to TRBD1 (5 bases). The CDR3 runs to 14 residues. CDR1 KGHDR and CDR2 SFDVKD come from the germline V gene. Trimming stripped 1 base from V and 7 bases from J, with 10 bases between.

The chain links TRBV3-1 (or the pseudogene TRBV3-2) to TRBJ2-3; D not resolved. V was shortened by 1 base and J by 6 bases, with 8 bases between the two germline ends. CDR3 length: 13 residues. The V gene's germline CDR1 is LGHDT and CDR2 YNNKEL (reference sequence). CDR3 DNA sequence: TGTGCCAGCAGCCAAGTTACGGAGGATACGCAGTATTTT. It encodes CASSQVTEDTQYF.

CDR3 DNA: TGTGCCAGCAGCGTCGAGGAAGGGTTTGAGTCACCCCTCCACTTT. Protein: CASSVEEGFESPLHF. V usage is TRBV9 and J usage is TRBJ1-6; D remains ambiguous. Trimming stripped 2 bases from V and 10 bases from J, with 16 bases between. CDR1 is SGDLS, CDR2 YYNGEE, per germline. This CDR3 region has 15 residues. Looking up the rest from reference TRBV9 and TRBJ1-6 gives the full variable domain: DSGVTQTPKHLITATGQRVTLRCSPRSGDLSVYWYQQSLDQGLQFLIQYYNGEERAKGNILERFSAQQFPDLHSELNLSSLELGDSALYFCASSVEEGFESPLHFGNGTRLTVT.

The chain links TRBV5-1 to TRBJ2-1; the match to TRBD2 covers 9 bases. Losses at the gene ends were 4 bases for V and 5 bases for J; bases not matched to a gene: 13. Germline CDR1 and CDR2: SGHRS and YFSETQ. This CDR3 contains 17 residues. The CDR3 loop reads CASSPFGSGSFNNEQFF. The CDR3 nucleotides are TGCGCCAGCAGCCCATTCGGTAGCGGGAGTTTTAACAATGAGCAGTTCTTC.

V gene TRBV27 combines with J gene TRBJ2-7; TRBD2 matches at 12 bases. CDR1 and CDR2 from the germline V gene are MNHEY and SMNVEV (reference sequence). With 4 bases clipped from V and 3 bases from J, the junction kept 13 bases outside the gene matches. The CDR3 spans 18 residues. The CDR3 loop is CASSSPSGRAQDHYEQYF. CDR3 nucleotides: TGTGCCAGCAGTTCCCCTAGCGGGAGGGCCCAGGACCACTACGAGCAGTACTTC.

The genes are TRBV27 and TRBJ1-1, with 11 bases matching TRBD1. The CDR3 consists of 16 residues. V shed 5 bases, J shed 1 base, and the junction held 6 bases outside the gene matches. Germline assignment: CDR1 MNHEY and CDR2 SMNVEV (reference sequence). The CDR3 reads CASSSMGQGENTEAFF. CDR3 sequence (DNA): TGTGCCAGCAGTAGTATGGGACAGGGGGAGAACACTGAAGCTTTCTTT.

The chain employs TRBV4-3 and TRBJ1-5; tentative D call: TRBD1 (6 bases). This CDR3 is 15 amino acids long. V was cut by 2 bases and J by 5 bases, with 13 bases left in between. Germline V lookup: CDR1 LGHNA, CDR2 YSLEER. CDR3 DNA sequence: TGCGCCAGCAGCCAATCCCGGCAGGGGTATCAGCCCCAGCATTTT. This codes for CASSQSRQGYQPQHF.

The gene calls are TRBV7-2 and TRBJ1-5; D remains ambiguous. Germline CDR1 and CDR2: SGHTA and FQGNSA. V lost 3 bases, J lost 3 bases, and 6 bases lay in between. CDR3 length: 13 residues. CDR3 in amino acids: CASSFNNNQPQHF. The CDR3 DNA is TGTGCCAGCAGCTTCAACAACAATCAGCCCCAGCATTTT.

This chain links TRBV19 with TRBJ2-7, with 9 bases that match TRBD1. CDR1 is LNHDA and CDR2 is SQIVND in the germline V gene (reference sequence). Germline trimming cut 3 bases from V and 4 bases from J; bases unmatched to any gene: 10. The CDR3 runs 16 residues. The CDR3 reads CASSISLGTGIYEQYF. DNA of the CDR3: TGTGCCAGTAGTATCAGCCTCGGGACAGGGATATACGAGCAGTACTTC.

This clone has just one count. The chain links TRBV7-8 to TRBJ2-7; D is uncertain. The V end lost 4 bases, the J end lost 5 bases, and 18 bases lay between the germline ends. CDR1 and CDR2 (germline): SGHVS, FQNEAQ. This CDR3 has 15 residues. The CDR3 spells CASSSVAALRDEQYF. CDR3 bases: TGTGCCAGCAGCTCGGTGGCAGCCCTAAGGGACGAGCAGTACTTC.

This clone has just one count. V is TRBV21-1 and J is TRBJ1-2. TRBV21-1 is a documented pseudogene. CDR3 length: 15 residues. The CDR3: CASSKRDRANYGYTF. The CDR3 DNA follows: TGTGCCAGCAGCAAAAGAGACCGTGCTAACTATGGCTACACCTTC.

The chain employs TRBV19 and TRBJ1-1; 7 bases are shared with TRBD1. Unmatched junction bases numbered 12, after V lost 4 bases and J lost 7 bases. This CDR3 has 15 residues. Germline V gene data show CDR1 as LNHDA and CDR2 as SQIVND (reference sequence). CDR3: CASSSAQTGVDEAFF. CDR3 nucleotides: TGTGCCAGTAGTAGTGCACAAACAGGGGTGGATGAAGCTTTCTTT. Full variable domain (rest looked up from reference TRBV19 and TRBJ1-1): DGGITQSPKYLFRKEGQNVTLSCEQNLNHDAMYWYRQDPGQGLRLIYYSQIVNDFQKGDIAEGYSVSREKKESFPLTVTSAQKNPTAFYLCASSSAQTGVDEAFFGQGTRLTVV.

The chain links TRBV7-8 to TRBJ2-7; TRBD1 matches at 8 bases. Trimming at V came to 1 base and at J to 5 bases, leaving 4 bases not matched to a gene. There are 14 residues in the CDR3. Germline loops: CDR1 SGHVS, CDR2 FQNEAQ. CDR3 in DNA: TGTGCCAGCAGCTTAGGACTGACAGGGGACGAGCAGTACTTC. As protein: CASSLGLTGDEQYF.

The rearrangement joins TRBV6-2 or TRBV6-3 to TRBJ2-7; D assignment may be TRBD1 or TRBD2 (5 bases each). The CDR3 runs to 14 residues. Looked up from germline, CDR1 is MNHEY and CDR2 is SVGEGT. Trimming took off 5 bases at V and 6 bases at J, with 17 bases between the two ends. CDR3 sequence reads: CASSPATAGTEQYF. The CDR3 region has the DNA TGTGCCAGCAGTCCCGCTACAGCAGGGACCGAGCAGTACTTC.

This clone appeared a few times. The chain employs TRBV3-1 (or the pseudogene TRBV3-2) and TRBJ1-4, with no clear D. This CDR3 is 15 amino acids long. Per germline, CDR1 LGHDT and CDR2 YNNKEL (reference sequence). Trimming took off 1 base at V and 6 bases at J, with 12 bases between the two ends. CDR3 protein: CASSQGFGVDEKLFF. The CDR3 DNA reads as TGTGCCAGCAGCCAAGGGTTCGGGGTCGATGAAAAACTGTTTTTT.

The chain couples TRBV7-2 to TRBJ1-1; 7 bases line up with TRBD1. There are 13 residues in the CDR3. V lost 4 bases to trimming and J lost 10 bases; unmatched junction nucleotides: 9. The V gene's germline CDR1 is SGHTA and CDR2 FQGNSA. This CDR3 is CASSSQGVGVAFF. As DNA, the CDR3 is TGTGCCAGCAGCTCCCAGGGGGTGGGGGTAGCTTTCTTT.

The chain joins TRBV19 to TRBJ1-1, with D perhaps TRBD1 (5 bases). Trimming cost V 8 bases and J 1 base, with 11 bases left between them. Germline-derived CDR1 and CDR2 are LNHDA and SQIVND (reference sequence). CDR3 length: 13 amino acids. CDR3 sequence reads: CASGAGQNTEAFF. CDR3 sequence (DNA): TGTGCCAGTGGGGCAGGACAGAACACTGAAGCTTTCTTT.

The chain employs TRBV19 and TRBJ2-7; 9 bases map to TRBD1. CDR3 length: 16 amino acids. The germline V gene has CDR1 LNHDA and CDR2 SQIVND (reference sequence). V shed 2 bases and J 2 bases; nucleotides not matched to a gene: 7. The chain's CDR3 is CASSIQGTGNTYEQYF. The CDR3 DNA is TGTGCCAGTAGTATACAGGGGACAGGGAATACCTACGAGCAGTACTTC. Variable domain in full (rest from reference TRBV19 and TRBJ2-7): DGGITQSPKYLFRKEGQNVTLSCEQNLNHDAMYWYRQDPGQGLRLIYYSQIVNDFQKGDIAEGYSVSREKKESFPLTVTSAQKNPTAFYLCASSIQGTGNTYEQYFGPGTRLTVT.

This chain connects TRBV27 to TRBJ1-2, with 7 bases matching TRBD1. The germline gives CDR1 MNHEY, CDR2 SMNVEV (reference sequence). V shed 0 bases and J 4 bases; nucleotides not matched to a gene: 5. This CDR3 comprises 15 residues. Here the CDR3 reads CASSLSGTAFYGYTF. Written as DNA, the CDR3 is TGTGCCAGCAGTTTATCCGGGACAGCTTTCTATGGCTACACCTTC.

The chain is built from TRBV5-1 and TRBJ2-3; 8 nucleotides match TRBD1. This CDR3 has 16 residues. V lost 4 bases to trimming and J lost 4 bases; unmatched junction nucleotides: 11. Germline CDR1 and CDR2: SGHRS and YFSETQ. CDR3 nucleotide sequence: TGCGCCAGCAGCCTCCGGACAGGGCGGTCGCCAGATACGCAGTATTTT. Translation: CASSLRTGRSPDTQYF.

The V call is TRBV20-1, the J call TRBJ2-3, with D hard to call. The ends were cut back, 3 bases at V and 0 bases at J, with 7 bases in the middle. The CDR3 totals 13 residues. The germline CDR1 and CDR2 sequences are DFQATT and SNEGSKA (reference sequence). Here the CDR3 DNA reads TGCAGTGCTAGTTCAGCGAGCACAGATACGCAGTATTTT. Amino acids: CSASSASTDTQYF.